These T cell receptor beta chains were read from a single sample in a study of human T cells and chemical hapten exposure. TCRdb reprocessed the RACE reads via MiXCR and lists one record per CDR3 protein. Found here are about 80,000 distinct CDR3 sequences, 14% of them singletons; the top ten hold 3.5% to 6%. The material sequenced was whole blood, taken in connection with sensitization to the hapten diphenylcyclopropenone (DPC). The receptor set was obtained from a woman aged 45-65 years with alopecia areata. Some clones in this sample may be carry-over from other donors' samples. Both conserved end residues are part of each CDR3. Fields, in order: V gene, D gene, J gene, clone size, CDR3 DNA, CDR3 protein. D genes are given only for firm matches. The listing skips clone size in some rows; elsewhere it reads once, few, many or a size class.

TRBV24-1	TRBD1	TRBJ2-3	few	TGTGCCACCAGTGGGTCAGGGGGTGCAGATACGCAGTATTTT	CATSGSGGADTQYF
TRBV29-1	NA	TRBJ2-3	NA	TGCAGCGTTGAAGTAAGCCCAGCTACAGATACGCAGTATTTT	CSVEVSPATDTQYF
TRBV19	TRBD1	TRBJ2-6	NA	TGTGCCAGTAGTACGCGGACAGGGACAAGTTCTTCTGGGGCCAACGTCCTGACTTTC	CASSTRTGTSSSGANVLTF
TRBV6-5	TRBD2	TRBJ2-1	NA	TGTGCCAGTAGCGGGATGAGCTCCTACAATGAGCAGTTCTTC	CASSGMSSYNEQFF
TRBV6-4	NA	TRBJ2-7	few	TGTGCCAGCAGTGAATTTTACGGGTCCTACGAGCAGTACTTC	CASSEFYGSYEQYF
TRBV4-1	TRBD1	TRBJ2-3	NA	TGCGCCAGCAGCCAAGTTCCAGGGGGCTTTACAGATACGCAGTATTTT	CASSQVPGGFTDTQYF
TRBV20-1	TRBD2	TRBJ2-3	NA	TGCAGTGCTAGCCCGGGGGGGAGGGATACGCAGTATTTT	CSASPGGRDTQYF
TRBV4-1	NA	TRBJ1-1	NA	TGCGCCAGCAGCCAAGTCCTAGACCTTAGAGTCACTGAAGCTTTCTTT	CASSQVLDLRVTEAFF
TRBV15	NA	TRBJ2-5	NA	TGTGCCACCAGCAGACAGGGGCCCGGACAAGAGACCCAGTACTTC	CATSRQGPGQETQYF
TRBV12-3/TRBV12-4	NA	TRBJ1-2	NA	TGTGCCAGCACCGCGGGACGCCCACCCGGGGCCTACACCTTC	CASTAGRPPGAYTF
TRBV5-1	TRBD2	TRBJ2-1	many	TGCGCCAGCAGCTTGGCCTGGACTAGCGGGATGAATGAGCAGTTCTTC	CASSLAWTSGMNEQFF
TRBV27	NA	TRBJ2-7	NA	TGTGCCAGCAGTACAGCAGGGATATTATCCCACGAGCAGTACTTC	CASSTAGILSHEQYF
TRBV10-2	NA	TRBJ2-5	few	TGCGCCAGCAGTGAGAATGGGGAGACCCAGTACTTC	CASSENGETQYF
TRBV14	TRBD2	TRBJ2-1	few	TGTGCCAGCAGCCACCCAGGGACTAGCGGGAAATGGGGTGAGCAGTTCTTC	CASSHPGTSGKWGEQFF
TRBV29-1	TRBD1	TRBJ1-1	many	TGCAGCGTCGGACAGGGAGGCGACACTGAAGCTTTCTTT	CSVGQGGDTEAFF
TRBV6-5	TRBD1	TRBJ1-1	NA	TGTGCCAGCAGTTACTCGGGGACAGGGGCTGAAGCTTTCTTT	CASSYSGTGAEAFF
TRBV7-8	TRBD2	TRBJ2-1	NA	TGTGCCAGCAGCATAACCGGGACTAGCGGGATTGAGCAGTTCTTC	CASSITGTSGIEQFF
TRBV12-3/TRBV12-4	NA	TRBJ2-2	NA	TGTGCCAGCAGTTTAGGGACTACCTCGAACACCGGGGAGCTGTTTTTT	CASSLGTTSNTGELFF
TRBV29-1	NA	TRBJ1-5	few	TGCAGCGTGGGGCTGGAATACGGTCAGCCCCAGCATTTT	CSVGLEYGQPQHF
TRBV6-5	NA	TRBJ2-3	NA	TGTGCCAGCAGTTACTCCCTAGCGCGCACAGATACGCAGTATTTT	CASSYSLARTDTQYF
TRBV29-1	NA	TRBJ2-7	few	TGCAGCGTTGAATTAGCTAGCTCGCCCTACGAGCAGTACTTC	CSVELASSPYEQYF
TRBV2	TRBD1	TRBJ1-1	NA	TGTGCCAGCCATAAACAGGGGACGATTGGAGCTGAAGCTTTCTTT	CASHKQGTIGAEAFF
TRBV12-3/TRBV12-4	TRBD2	TRBJ2-7	NA	TGTGCCAGCAGTTTCATGCGTAGCCGGGACTATCCCTACGAGCAGTACTTC	CASSFMRSRDYPYEQYF
TRBV7-2	NA	TRBJ2-7	NA	TGTGCCAGCAGCCTTAATAAATACGAGCAGTACTTC	CASSLNKYEQYF
TRBV5-6	NA	TRBJ1-5	many	TGTGCCAGCAGCTTAACAGGGTATAGCAATCAGCCCCAGCATTTT	CASSLTGYSNQPQHF
TRBV20-1	NA	TRBJ2-7	NA	TGCAGTGCCACTTACAGGCACGACGAGCAGTACTTC	CSATYRHDEQYF
TRBV7-2	NA	TRBJ2-5	NA	TGTGCCAGCAGCCCCCGGAACGGAGGGCAAGAGACCCAGTACTTC	CASSPRNGGQETQYF
TRBV14	TRBD2	TRBJ2-1	many	TGTGCCAGTAGCGGGAGGTCCTATACTGAGCAGTTCTTC	CASSGRSYTEQFF
TRBV7-6	NA	TRBJ2-1	NA	TGTGCCAGCAGCCCAACTACTACTACTGAGCAGTTCTTC	CASSPTTTTEQFF
TRBV20-1	NA	TRBJ2-1	few	TGCAGTGCTAGGCCAGGGACTGGCAATGAGCAGTTCTTC	CSARPGTGNEQFF
TRBV20-1	TRBD2	TRBJ2-5	NA	TGCAGTGCTCCCCCCGGGGGGATACAAGAGACCCAGTACTTC	CSAPPGGIQETQYF
TRBV6-5	NA	TRBJ2-5	few	TGTGCCAGCACCACCGGAGGAACCCAGTACTTC	CASTTGGTQYF
TRBV20-1	TRBD2	TRBJ2-5	few	TGCAGTGCTAGAGCGCCTGGGACTAGCGGGAGTCGACAAGAGACCCAGTACTTC	CSARAPGTSGSRQETQYF
TRBV2	NA	TRBJ1-4	NA	TGTGCCGGAAGAGAGAGGGAAAAACTGTTTTTT	CAGREREKLFF
TRBV20-1	NA	TRBJ1-6	NA	TGCAGTGCCCTCCCTGGTCAGAATAATTCACCCCTCCACTTT	CSALPGQNNSPLHF
TRBV18	NA	TRBJ2-1	few	TGTGCCAGCTCACCACCGGGAGGCTCTCGGAATGAGCAGTTCTTC	CASSPPGGSRNEQFF
TRBV7-2	TRBD2	TRBJ2-5	NA	TGTGCCAGCAGCTCGGTGACTAGCGGGAGATCAGAGACCCAGTACTTC	CASSSVTSGRSETQYF